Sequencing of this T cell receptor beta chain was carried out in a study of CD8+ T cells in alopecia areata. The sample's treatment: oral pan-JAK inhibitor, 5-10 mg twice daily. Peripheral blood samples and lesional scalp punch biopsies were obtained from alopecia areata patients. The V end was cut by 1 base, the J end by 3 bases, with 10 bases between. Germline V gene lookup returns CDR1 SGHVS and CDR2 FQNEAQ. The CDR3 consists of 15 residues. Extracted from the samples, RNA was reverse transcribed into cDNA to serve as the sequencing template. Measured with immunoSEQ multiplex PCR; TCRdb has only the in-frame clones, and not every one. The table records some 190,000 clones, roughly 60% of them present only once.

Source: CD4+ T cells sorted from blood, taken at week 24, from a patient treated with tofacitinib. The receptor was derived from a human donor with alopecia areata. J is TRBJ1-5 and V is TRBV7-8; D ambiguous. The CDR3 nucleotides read TGTGCCAGCAGCTTAGGGCCAGTCCTCAATCAGCCCCAGCATTTT. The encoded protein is CASSLGPVLNQPQHF.